This paragraph covers one TCR beta chain sequence. The antigen remains unidentified. The sample belongs to a study of cytomegalovirus exposure and HLA in healthy donors. Points from the study as a whole: Across all donors, roughly uniform sequencing depth was an assumption of the presence/absence analyses. The study carried out a later analysis of TCR beta sequences. It associated about 15,000 of them with specific HLA alleles at a false discovery rate of 0.05.

The PCR contained 60 Vbeta and 13 Jbeta primers. Some clones are missing from TCRdb's copy, which holds only in-frame ones; the method was immunoSEQ multiplex PCR. The data contain approximately 190,000 clones, roughly 80% of them singletons. With V trimmed by 4 bases and J by 4 bases, 4 bases remained unmatched. The CDR3 runs 14 residues. The germline V gene has CDR1 MGHRA and CDR2 YSYEKL. Sequencing used PBMCs. The J gene is TRBJ2-1, the V gene TRBV4-1; 7 nucleotides align to TRBD2. This TCR was recovered from a man between 50 and 59 years old in good health and CMV-seronegative. CDR3 protein: CASSPAGNYNEQFF. CDR3 DNA: TGCGCCAGCAGCCCAGCGGGGAATTACAATGAGCAGTTCTTC.